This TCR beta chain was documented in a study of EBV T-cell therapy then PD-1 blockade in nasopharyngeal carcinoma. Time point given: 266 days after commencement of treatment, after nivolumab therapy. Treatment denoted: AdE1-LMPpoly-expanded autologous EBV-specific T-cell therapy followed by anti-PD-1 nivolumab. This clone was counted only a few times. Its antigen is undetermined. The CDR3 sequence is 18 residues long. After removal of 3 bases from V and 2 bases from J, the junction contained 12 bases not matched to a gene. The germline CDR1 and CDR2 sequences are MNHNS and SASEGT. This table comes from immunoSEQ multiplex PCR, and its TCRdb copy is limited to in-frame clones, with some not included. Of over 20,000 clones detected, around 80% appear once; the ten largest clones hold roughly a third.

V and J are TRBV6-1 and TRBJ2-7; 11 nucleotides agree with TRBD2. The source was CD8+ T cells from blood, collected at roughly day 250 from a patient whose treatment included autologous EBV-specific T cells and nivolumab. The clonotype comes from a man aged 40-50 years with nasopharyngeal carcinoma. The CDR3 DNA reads TGTGCCAGCAGTGACGTGCTAGCGGGGGGCCGTATCCCCTACGAGCAGTACTTC. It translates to CASSDVLAGGRIPYEQYF.